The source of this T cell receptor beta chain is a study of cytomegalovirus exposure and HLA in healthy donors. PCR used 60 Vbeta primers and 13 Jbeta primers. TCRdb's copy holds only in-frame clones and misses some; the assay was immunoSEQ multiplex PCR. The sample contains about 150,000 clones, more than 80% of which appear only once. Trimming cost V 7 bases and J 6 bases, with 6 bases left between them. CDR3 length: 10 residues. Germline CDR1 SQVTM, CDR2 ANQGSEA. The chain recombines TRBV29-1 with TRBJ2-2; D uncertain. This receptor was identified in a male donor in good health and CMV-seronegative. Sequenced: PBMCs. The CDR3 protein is CSALSGELFF. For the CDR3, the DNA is TGCAGCGCTTTGTCCGGGGAGCTGTTTTTT.